Sequencing of this T cell receptor (beta chain) was carried out in a study of OX40 agonist ivuxolimab in advanced cancers. With respect to the entire study: Ivuxolimab was an agonistic, fully human IgG2 monoclonal antibody directed against OX40 (CD134), a costimulatory receptor. Prior anti-PD-1, anti-PD-L1 or anti-CTLA-4 therapy was permitted, and checkpoint inhibitors had been received by less than 45% of dose-escalation patients. Three dose-escalation patients achieved partial responses, one with hepatocellular carcinoma and two with cutaneous melanoma. In the dose-escalation cohort, more than 75% of patients were male, and the mean age was approximately 60 years, with a range of about 20 to 79. Peripheral TCRbeta sequencing aimed to test whether ivuxolimab altered TCR sequence diversity and caused clonal T-cell expansion. The paper describes the monotherapy dose-escalation part (N of about 47 patients) of the phase I trial of ivuxolimab. Intravenous ivuxolimab was administered to patients every 2 weeks at six dose levels: 0.01, 0.1, 0.3, 1.5, 3 and 10 mg/kg. Of the roughly 50 dose-escalation patients, hepatocellular carcinoma was present in around 20, melanoma in around 15, renal cell carcinoma in 9 and head and neck cancer in 9. General study outcomes and caveats: Low levels of normalized T-cell clonal expansion were also seen in some patients who did not respond. The antigen specificity of the peripheral T cells that underwent clonal expansion was not determined. At doses of 0.1 to 3.0 mg/kg, clonal expansion of both CD4+ and CD8+ T cells in blood was seen between baseline and week 6. In the 0.1-3.0 mg/kg groups, partial responders were among the patients with the lowest normalized peripheral clonal expansion, particularly in CD8+ T cells. After ivuxolimab, CD8+ T cells had more expanded clones than CD4+ T cells on average.

A note on this clone: Its specific antigen is unknown. Base qualities are not provided; no much larger clone lies one nucleotide away.

The trial excluded patients who had a history of autoimmune disease or were on systemic immunosuppression. Peripheral blood for TCR sequencing was collected from all dose cohorts at baseline, on cycle 4 day 1, and on cycle 7 day 1. The samples were drawn from a first-in-human, open-label, multicenter phase I dose-escalation trial of ivuxolimab. The trial enrolled adults with locally advanced or metastatic head and neck squamous cell, hepatocellular, melanoma or renal cell carcinoma. CD4+ and CD8+ T cells were sorted separately from peripheral blood before TCR sequencing. Genomic DNA was isolated from the sorted cells so that the TCRbeta CDR3 region could be sequenced. TCRbeta CDR3 regions were sequenced using the immunoSEQ Assay. TCRdb took over this immuneACCESS table, retaining in-frame rearrangements with V and J assigned. Such tables are incomplete; in checked studies, under half of the missing clones stem from an unresolved V gene, and the remainder is unexplained. This sample holds 70,000 or so clones; about 90% were observed only once. Roughly 2.1% of the sample lies in the top ten.

The germline V gene yields SNHLY for CDR1 and FYNNEI for CDR2. V gives up 3 bases and J gives up 1 base, and the segment between their germline ends measures 18 bases. The CDR3 starts with the cysteine, ends with the phenylalanine, and has 17 residues. CDR3 DNA is the only sequence kept; it has 51 bases, read in frame from the first base. The chain joins TRBV2 to TRBJ1-1; a tentative D match to TRBD1 spans 5 bases. This receptor was identified in an adult with an advanced solid tumor such as melanoma, head and neck, liver or kidney cancer. This material consisted of CD4+ or CD8+ T cells sorted from blood, taken in a trial of the OX40 agonist ivuxolimab. The CDR3 reads CASSETVLGHQNTEAFF. The nucleotides read TGTGCCAGCAGTGAGACAGTACTAGGACACCAGAACACTGAAGCTTTCTTT.